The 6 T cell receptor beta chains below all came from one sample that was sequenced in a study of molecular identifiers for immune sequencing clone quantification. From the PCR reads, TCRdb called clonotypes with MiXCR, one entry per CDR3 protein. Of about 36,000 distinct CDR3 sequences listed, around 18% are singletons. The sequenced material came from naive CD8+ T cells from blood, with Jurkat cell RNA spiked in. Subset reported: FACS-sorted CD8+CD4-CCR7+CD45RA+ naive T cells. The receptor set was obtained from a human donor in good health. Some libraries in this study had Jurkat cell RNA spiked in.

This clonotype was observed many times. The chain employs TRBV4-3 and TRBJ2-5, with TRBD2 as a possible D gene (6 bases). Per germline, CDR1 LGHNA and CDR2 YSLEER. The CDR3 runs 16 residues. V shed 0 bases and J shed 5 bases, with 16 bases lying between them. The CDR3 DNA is TGCGCCAGCAGCCAAGATTCCCTAGTGGGACTGGAGACCCAGTACTTC. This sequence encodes CASSQDSLVGLETQYF.

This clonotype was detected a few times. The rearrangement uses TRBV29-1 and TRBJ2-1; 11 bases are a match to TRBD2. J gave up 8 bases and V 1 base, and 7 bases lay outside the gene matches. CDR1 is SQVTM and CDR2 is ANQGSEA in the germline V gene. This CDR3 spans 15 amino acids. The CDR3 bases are TGCAGCGTTGAAGCTTCTAGCGGGAGGTGGGATGAGCAGTTCTTC. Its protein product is CSVEASSGRWDEQFF.

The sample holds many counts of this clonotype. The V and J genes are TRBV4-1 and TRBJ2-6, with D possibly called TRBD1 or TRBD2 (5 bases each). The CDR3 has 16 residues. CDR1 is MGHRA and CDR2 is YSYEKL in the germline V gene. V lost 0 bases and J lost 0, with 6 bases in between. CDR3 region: CASSQERGSGANVLTF. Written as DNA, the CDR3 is TGCGCCAGCAGCCAAGAGAGGGGCTCTGGGGCCAACGTCCTGACTTTC.

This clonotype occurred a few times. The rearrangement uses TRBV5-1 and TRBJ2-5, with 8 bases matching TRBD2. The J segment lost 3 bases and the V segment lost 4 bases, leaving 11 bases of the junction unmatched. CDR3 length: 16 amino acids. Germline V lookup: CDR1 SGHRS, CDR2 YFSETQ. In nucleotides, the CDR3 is TGCGCCAGCAGCCAGCGGGGTAGCGGGGATAAAGAGACCCAGTACTTC. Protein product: CASSQRGSGDKETQYF.

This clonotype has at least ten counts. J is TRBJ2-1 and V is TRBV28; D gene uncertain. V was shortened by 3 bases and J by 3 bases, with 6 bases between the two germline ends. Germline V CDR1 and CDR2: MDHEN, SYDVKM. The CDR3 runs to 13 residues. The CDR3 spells CASSFDGYNEQFF. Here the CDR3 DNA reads TGTGCCAGCAGTTTCGACGGCTACAATGAGCAGTTCTTC.

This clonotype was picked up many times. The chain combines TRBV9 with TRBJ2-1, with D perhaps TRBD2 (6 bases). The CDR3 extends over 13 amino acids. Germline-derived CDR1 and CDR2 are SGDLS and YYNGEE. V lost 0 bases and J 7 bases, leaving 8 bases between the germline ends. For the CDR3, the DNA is TGTGCCAGCAGCGTAGCGGGGGAGAATGAGCAGTTCTTC. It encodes CASSVAGENEQFF.